This TCR beta chain appears in the sequencing data of a study of T cell clusters in autoimmune cytopenias. Tens of thousands of genome equivalents of blood DNA were amplified for TRB. Germline V CDR1 and CDR2: DFQATT, SNEGSKA (reference sequence). The CDR3 has 13 residues. Multiplex touch-down PCR amplified TRB using TRB-A and TRB-B pools in one tube. TCRdb re-called the multiplex PCR reads and gives one entry per CDR3 protein, without DNA. The sample includes roughly 8,100 distinct CDR3 sequences. A word on this clonotype: Its antigen is still unknown.

Findings and caveats of the study: TRB repertoire shifts in secondary cytopenia and chronic lymphocytic leukemia mostly reflected lymphoma, not autoimmunity. Physiological T cell clusters of healthy donors were apparently absent in primary autoimmune cytopenia patients.

The sequencing input was peripheral blood. This clonotype originated in a human donor with an autoimmune cytopenia or autoimmune hepatitis (not recorded which). The chain links TRBV20-1 to TRBJ2-3; TCRdb names TRBD2, which stays unverified in the absence of DNA. CDR3 amino acids: CSALTSASSTQYF.